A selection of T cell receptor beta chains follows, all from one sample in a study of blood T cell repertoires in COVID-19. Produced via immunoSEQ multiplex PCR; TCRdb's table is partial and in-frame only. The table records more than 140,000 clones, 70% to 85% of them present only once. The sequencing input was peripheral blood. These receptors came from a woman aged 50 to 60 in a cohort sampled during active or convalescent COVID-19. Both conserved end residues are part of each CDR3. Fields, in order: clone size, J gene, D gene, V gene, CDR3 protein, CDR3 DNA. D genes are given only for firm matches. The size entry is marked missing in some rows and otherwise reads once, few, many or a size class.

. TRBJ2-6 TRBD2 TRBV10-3 CAITGYSLAGSGANVLTF TGTGCCATCACCGGCTATTCGTTAGCGGGCTCTGGGGCCAACGTCCTGACTTTC
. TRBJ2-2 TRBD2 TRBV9 CASSGSTRDRGGTGELFF TGTGCCAGCAGCGGATCGACCCGGGACCGGGGGGGCACCGGGGAGCTGTTTTTT
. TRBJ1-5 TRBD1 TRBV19 CASSTGQGVQPQHF TGTGCCAGTAGTACCGGACAGGGGGTTCAGCCCCAGCATTTT
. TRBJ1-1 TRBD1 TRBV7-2 CASSLVTRGRGEAFF TGTGCCAGCAGCTTAGTAACCAGGGGGCGAGGTGAAGCTTTCTTT
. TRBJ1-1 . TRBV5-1 CASSGGGSDTEAFF TGCGCCAGCAGCGGGGGAGGGTCGGACACTGAAGCTTTCTTT
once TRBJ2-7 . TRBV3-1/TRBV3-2 CASSQEISGSSEQYF TGTGCCAGCAGCCAAGAGATTTCGGGGTCGAGCGAGCAGTACTTC
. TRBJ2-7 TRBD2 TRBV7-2 CASSRGLAGGNYEQYF TGTGCCAGCAGCCGGGGACTAGCGGGGGGAAACTACGAGCAGTACTTC
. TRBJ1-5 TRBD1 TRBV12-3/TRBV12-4 CASSQGANQPQHF TGTGCCAGCAGCCAGGGGGCGAATCAGCCCCAGCATTTT
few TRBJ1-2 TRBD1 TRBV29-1 CSEQGSDYGYTF TGCAGCGAACAGGGGAGTGACTATGGCTACACCTTC
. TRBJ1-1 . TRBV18 CASSPQGSTEAFF TGTGCCAGCTCACCACAGGGGTCCACTGAAGCTTTCTTT
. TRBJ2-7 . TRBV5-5 CASSFIRASGEQYF TGTGCCAGCAGCTTCATTCGGGCAAGCGGCGAGCAGTACTTC
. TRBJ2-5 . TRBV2 CASSEALVLPGETQYF TGTGCCAGCAGTGAAGCGCTGGTTCTACCGGGAGAGACCCAGTACTTC
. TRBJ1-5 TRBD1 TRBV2 CASRRQGGQPQHF TGTGCCAGCAGACGACAGGGCGGACAGCCCCAGCATTTT
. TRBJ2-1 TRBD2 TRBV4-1 CASSQARAGGRSEQFF TGCGCCAGCAGCCAAGCTCGAGCGGGGGGGCGTTCTGAGCAGTTCTTC
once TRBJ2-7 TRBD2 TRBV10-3 CAIGPAGVHEQYF TGTGCCATCGGGCCAGCGGGGGTACACGAGCAGTACTTC
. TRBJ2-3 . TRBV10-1 CASSEPPGDTQYF TGCGCCAGCAGTGAGCCGCCGGGGGATACGCAGTATTTT
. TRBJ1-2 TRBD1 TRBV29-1 CSVAETGNYGYTF TGCAGCGTCGCCGAGACAGGGAACTATGGCTACACCTTC
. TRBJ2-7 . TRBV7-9 CASSLIMAGYDEQYF TGTGCCAGCAGCTTAATTATGGCGGGTTATGACGAGCAGTACTTC
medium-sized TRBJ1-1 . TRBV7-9 CASSPTVNTEAFF TGTGCCAGCAGCCCGACAGTTAACACTGAAGCTTTCTTT
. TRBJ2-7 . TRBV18 CASSTRAGRRDEQYF TGTGCCAGCTCAACCAGAGCGGGTCGTAGGGACGAGCAGTACTTC
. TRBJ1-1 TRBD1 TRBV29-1 CSVVRTGAAEAFF TGCAGCGTAGTTCGGACAGGGGCCGCTGAAGCTTTCTTT
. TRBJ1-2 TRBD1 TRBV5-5 CASSLDGGTGGKKSYTF TGTGCCAGCAGCCTGGATGGGGGGACAGGCGGAAAGAAGAGCTACACCTTC
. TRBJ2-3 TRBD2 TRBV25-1 CASSHSGGVTDTQYF TGTGCCAGCAGCCATAGCGGGGGTGTCACAGATACGCAGTATTTT
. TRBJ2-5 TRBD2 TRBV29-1 CSVDFWAGGETQYF TGCAGCGTTGATTTTTGGGCGGGGGGAGAGACCCAGTACTTC
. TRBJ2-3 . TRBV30 CAWRRVAEDSQYF TGTGCCTGGAGAAGGGTAGCTGAGGACTCGCAGTATTTT
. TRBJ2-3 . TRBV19 CASSIQESVRGQYF TGTGCCAGTAGTATCCAGGAATCAGTTCGGGGGCAGTATTTT
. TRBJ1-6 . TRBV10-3 CAISRDTSNSPLHF TGTGCCATCAGCCGGGACACCTCGAATTCACCCCTCCACTTT
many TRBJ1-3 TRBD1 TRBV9 CASSSHRGTATGAGPSGNTIYF TGTGCCAGCAGCTCCCATAGAGGGACAGCTACAGGCGCGGGGCCTTCTGGAAACACCATATATTTT
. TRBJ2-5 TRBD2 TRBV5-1 CASSALGTNQETQYF TGCGCCAGCAGCGCTCTCGGGACTAACCAAGAGACCCAGTACTTC
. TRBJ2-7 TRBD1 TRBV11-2 CASSSPAGQGLSFGYEQYF TGTGCCAGCAGCTCGCCAGCGGGACAGGGTTTAAGTTTCGGTTACGAGCAGTACTTC
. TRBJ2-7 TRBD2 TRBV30 CAWGSGATYEQYF TGTGCCTGGGGAAGCGGGGCAACCTACGAGCAGTACTTC
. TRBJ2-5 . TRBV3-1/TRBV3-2 CASSQTGRETQYF TGTGCCAGCAGCCAGACAGGACGTGAGACCCAGTACTTC
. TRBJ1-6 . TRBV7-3 CASSFDRSDNSPLHF TGTGCCAGCAGCTTCGATCGATCGGATAATTCACCCCTCCACTTT
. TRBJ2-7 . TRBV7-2 CASSLAFLAYEQYF TGTGCCAGCAGCTTAGCGTTCCTTGCCTACGAGCAGTACTTC
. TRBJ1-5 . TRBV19 CASSEQGPNQPQHF TGTGCCAGTAGTGAACAGGGCCCCAATCAGCCCCAGCATTTT
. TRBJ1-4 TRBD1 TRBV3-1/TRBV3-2 CASSQDVGDRDLTNEKLFF TGTGCCAGCAGCCAAGATGTCGGGGACAGGGATCTGACTAATGAAAAACTGTTTTTT
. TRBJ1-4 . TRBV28 CASSRASTNEKLFF TGTGCCAGCAGTAGAGCGTCAACTAATGAAAAACTGTTTTTT
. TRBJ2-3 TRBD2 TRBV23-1 CASSHRERGGITDTQYF TGCGCCAGCAGTCATCGTGAGCGGGGGGGAATCACAGATACGCAGTATTTT
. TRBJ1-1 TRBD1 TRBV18 CASSLPGQGPTEAFF TGTGCCAGCTCACTCCCGGGACAGGGACCCACTGAAGCTTTCTTT
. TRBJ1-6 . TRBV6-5 CASSYGRGRSPLHF TGTGCCAGCAGTTACGGTAGGGGCCGTTCACCCCTCCACTTT
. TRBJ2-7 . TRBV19 CASSIAASRFYEQYF TGTGCCAGTAGTATAGCGGCTAGTAGGTTTTACGAGCAGTACTTC